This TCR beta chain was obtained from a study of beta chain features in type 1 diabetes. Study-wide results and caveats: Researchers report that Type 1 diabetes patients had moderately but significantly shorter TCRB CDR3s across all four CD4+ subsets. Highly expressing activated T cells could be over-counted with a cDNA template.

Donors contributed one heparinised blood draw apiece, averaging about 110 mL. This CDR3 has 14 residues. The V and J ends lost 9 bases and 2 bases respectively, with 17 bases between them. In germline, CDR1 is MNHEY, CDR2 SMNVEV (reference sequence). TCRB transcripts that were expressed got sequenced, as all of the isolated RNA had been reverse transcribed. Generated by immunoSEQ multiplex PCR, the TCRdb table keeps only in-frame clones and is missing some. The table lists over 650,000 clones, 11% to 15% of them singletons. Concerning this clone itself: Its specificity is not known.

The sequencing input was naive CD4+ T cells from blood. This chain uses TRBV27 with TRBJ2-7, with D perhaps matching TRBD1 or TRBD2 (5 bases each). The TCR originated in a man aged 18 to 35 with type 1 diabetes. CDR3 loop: CASIGTLEPYEQYF. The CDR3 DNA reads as TGTGCCAGTATTGGGACCCTCGAGCCCTACGAGCAGTACTTC.